One and the same sample provided the 20 T cell receptor beta chains below, sequenced in a study of CD8 T cells in ankylosing spondylitis. Their target antigens are unknown. Regarding the study as a whole: A motif of 8 or 9 highly homologous TCR beta variants was seen as apparently characteristic of ankylosing spondylitis blood.

TCRdb ran MiXCR on the 5' RACE reads and lists one entry per CDR3 protein. The profile shows around 490,000 distinct CDR3 sequences, about 5.4% of them singletons. The sequenced sample was blood, either unsorted or a sorted T cell fraction (not recorded which). The receptors come from a male donor with ankylosing spondylitis.

The table lists this clonotype with many counts. This rearrangement joins TRBV6-1 to TRBJ1-6; D is unresolved. This CDR3 comprises 13 residues. V dropped 8 bases and J dropped 7 bases, with 12 bases sitting between them. Germline CDR1 reads MNHNS; CDR2 reads SASEGT. The CDR3: CASREVINSPLHF. As DNA, the CDR3 is TGTGCCAGCCGGGAGGTTATCAATTCACCCCTCCACTTT.

This clonotype was picked up many times. This sequence joins TRBV29-1 and TRBJ1-2; D is perhaps TRBD1 (5 bases). In germline, CDR1 is SQVTM, CDR2 ANQGSEA. V was clipped by 0 bases and J by 2 bases, with 13 bases between them. This CDR3 is 15 amino acids long. The DNA of the CDR3 is TGCAGCGTTGAAGAGGGAGGGGCAAAGAACTATGGCTACACCTTC. Its protein product is CSVEEGGAKNYGYTF.

Ten or more counts support this clonotype. The chain combines TRBV25-1 with TRBJ1-2, with a possible D match to TRBD1 (5 bases). This CDR3 contains 16 residues. V was cut by 1 base and J by 7 bases, with 19 bases left in between. Germline lookup yields CDR1 MGHDK and CDR2 SYGVNS. In DNA, the CDR3 is TGTGCCAGCAGTGAATTCCCGGCAGGGAAATCTGGTGGCTACACCTTC. It encodes CASSEFPAGKSGGYTF.

This clonotype was detected a few times. The genes are TRBV7-8 and TRBJ2-6; D remains unclear. The V end lost 4 bases, the J end lost 1 base, and 20 bases lay between the germline ends. CDR1 is SGHVS, CDR2 FQNEAQ, per germline. The CDR3 has 19 amino acids. The CDR3 region has the DNA TGTGCCAGCAGCTCCGAGGAACCCTGGGAATTTTCTGGGGCCAACGTCCTGACTTTC. It yields the protein CASSSEEPWEFSGANVLTF.

Concerning this clonotype itself: A junction boundary mismatches the germline segment, possibly from a read error. The V call is TRBV3-1, the J call TRBJ1-5, with a possible D match to TRBD1 (5 bases). The CDR3 sequence is 14 residues long. Germline CDR1 is LGHDT and CDR2 is YNNKEL (reference sequence). CDR3 in DNA: TGTGCCAGCAGACAAGGGTGGGACGATCAGCCCCAGCATTTT. Translation: CASRQGWDDQPQHF.

This clonotype was observed at least ten times. The chain combines TRBV20-1 with TRBJ1-5, with 8 bases that match TRBD1. CDR3 size: 14 residues. The junction had 3 bases not matched to a gene; V was cut back by 3 bases and J by 2 bases. Per the germline V gene, CDR1 is DFQATT and CDR2 is SNEGSKA (reference sequence). In DNA form, the CDR3 reads TGCAGTGCTAGTAAGGGACAGGGCAATCAGCCCCAGCATTTT. This sequence encodes CSASKGQGNQPQHF.

This clonotype was seen a handful of times. V is TRBV10-3 and J is TRBJ2-3, with D unclear. CDR1 is ENHRY and CDR2 is SYGVKD in the germline V gene. Trimming cost V 3 bases and J 4 bases, with 8 bases left between them. The CDR3 totals 13 residues. The CDR3 is CAISDRTPDTQYF. CDR3 nucleotides: TGTGCCATCAGTGATAGGACGCCAGATACGCAGTATTTT.

This clonotype has at least ten counts. The rearrangement joins TRBV7-8 to TRBJ2-3, with 7 bases matching TRBD2. V gave up 10 bases and J gave up 0 bases; unmatched junction bases: 10. From germline, CDR1 is SGHVS and CDR2 FQNEAQ. CDR3 length: 15 residues. The DNA for the CDR3 is TGTGCCATCAAACACCCCGGGAGGAGCACAGATACGCAGTATTTT. Translating it yields CAIKHPGRSTDTQYF.

Many counts were recorded for this clonotype. The chain combines TRBV10-2 with TRBJ2-7; 7 bases agree with TRBD1. The CDR3 is made up of 15 amino acids. After removal of 0 bases from V and 5 bases from J, the junction contained 7 bases not matched to a gene. Germline CDR1 is WSHSY and CDR2 is SAAADI. The CDR3 DNA follows: TGCGCCAGCAGTGAGTCTGGACAGGATGGGGACGAGCAGTACTTC. Its protein product is CASSESGQDGDEQYF.

This clonotype has a count of ten or more. V and J are TRBV5-5 and TRBJ2-1, with TRBD2 matching over 8 bases. The CDR3 spans 16 residues. Per germline, CDR1 SGHKS and CDR2 YYEKEE (reference sequence). Losses at the gene ends were 4 bases for V and 0 bases for J; bases not matched to a gene: 6. CDR3 loop: CASSHGLAVSYNEQFF. The CDR3 DNA sequence: TGTGCCAGCAGCCACGGACTAGCAGTCTCCTACAATGAGCAGTTCTTC.

This clonotype was detected many times. Compared with germline, one end of the junction differs, possibly owing to a read error. The V call is TRBV7-7, the J call TRBJ2-3; TRBD1 might be the D (5 bases). The CDR3 is 14 amino acids. Per germline, CDR1 SSHAT and CDR2 FNYEAQ (reference sequence). The CDR3 DNA follows: TGTGCTAGCAGCCCCTCAGGGTTAGGAGATACGCAGTATTTT. The encoded protein is CASSPSGLGDTQYF. Supplemented by reference TRBV7-7 and TRBJ2-3, the full variable domain reads GAGVSQSPRYKVTKRGQDVTLRCDPISSHATLYWYQQALGQGPEFLTYFNYEAQPDKSGLPSDRFSAERPEGSISTLTIQRTEQRDSAMYRCASSPSGLGDTQYFGPGTRLTVL.

This clonotype showed up just a few times. The chain employs TRBV20-1 and TRBJ2-3; D not resolved. Germline values: CDR1 DFQATT, CDR2 SNEGSKA (reference sequence). The V and J ends lost 0 bases and 4 bases respectively, with 5 bases between them. The CDR3 runs 12 residues. CDR3 protein: CSARDAADTQYF. The CDR3, as DNA: TGCAGTGCTAGAGATGCGGCAGATACGCAGTATTTT.

Only a few counts were recorded for this clonotype. Sequence at one end of the junction differs from germline and may be a read error. This chain connects TRBV7-7 to TRBJ2-3; 12 positions agree with TRBD2. Germline V CDR1 and CDR2: SSHAT, FNYEAQ (reference sequence). CDR3 length: 15 residues. This CDR3 reads CASSRRLAGEDTQYF. DNA for the CDR3: TGTGCTAGCAGCCGCCGACTAGCGGGAGAAGATACGCAGTATTTT. Filled out from reference TRBV7-7 and TRBJ2-3, the complete variable domain reads GAGVSQSPRYKVTKRGQDVTLRCDPISSHATLYWYQQALGQGPEFLTYFNYEAQPDKSGLPSDRFSAERPEGSISTLTIQRTEQRDSAMYRCASSRRLAGEDTQYFGPGTRLTVL.

This clonotype has a count of ten or more. The chain is built from TRBV28 and TRBJ2-7; D could derive from TRBD1 or TRBD2 (5 bases each). Trimming cost V 8 bases and J 0 bases, with 14 bases left between them. The CDR3 has 14 amino acids. Germline CDR1 is MDHEN and CDR2 is SYDVKM. The CDR3 sequence is CASHGTGYSYEQYF. DNA for the CDR3: TGTGCCAGCCACGGGACCGGCTACTCCTACGAGCAGTACTTC.

This clonotype was seen ten or more times. This chain uses TRBV4-1 with TRBJ1-1; D is unclear. Germline V gene sequence: CDR1 MGHRA, CDR2 YSYEKL. Trimming removed 1 base at V and 1 base at J, with 10 bases between. The CDR3 runs 15 residues. DNA for the CDR3: TGCGCCAGCAGCCAAGGGATGATGAAGAACACTGAAGCTTTCTTT. This encodes CASSQGMMKNTEAFF.

Many counts were recorded for this clonotype. The chain carries TRBV10-3 and TRBJ1-1; D might be TRBD1 (6 bases). Trimming cost V 10 bases and J 0 bases, with 18 bases left between them. The CDR3 sequence is 15 residues long. The germline V gene has CDR1 ENHRY and CDR2 SYGVKD. In DNA, the CDR3 is TGTGCCACCCTAAACCCCGGGACACTGAACACTGAAGCTTTCTTT. Its translation is CATLNPGTLNTEAFF.

This clonotype was seen a handful of times. The chain is built from TRBV7-9 and TRBJ2-1; D not certain. Germline CDR1 and CDR2: SEHNR and FQNEAQ (reference sequence). Trimming left V 1 base short and J 7 bases short, with 14 bases between. The length of the CDR3 is 15 residues. CDR3 DNA: TGTGCCAGCAGCTTAGGCTTCACCAAAAATAATGAGCAGTTCTTC. Residues: CASSLGFTKNNEQFF.

This clonotype showed up many times. The V and J genes are TRBV20-1 and TRBJ2-5; tentatively, D is TRBD1 or TRBD2 (6 bases each). V gave up 6 bases and J gave up 4 bases, with 24 bases separating them. Germline V gene data show CDR1 as DFQATT and CDR2 as SNEGSKA (reference sequence). This CDR3 has 16 amino acids. CDR3 in amino acids: CSAAPAGWGAGETQYF. Written as DNA, the CDR3 is TGCAGTGCCGCACCCGCGGGTTGGGGGGCTGGAGAGACCCAGTACTTC.

This clonotype came up many times. The gene calls are TRBV20-1 and TRBJ1-1; D remains unclear. The ends were cut back, 5 bases at V and 7 bases at J, with 23 bases in the middle. This CDR3 comprises 15 residues. Germline CDR1 DFQATT, CDR2 SNEGSKA (reference sequence). CDR3 bases: TGCAGTGCTGTTACCATGGCGGCGGGGTTGGGTGAAGCTTTCTTT. This translates into CSAVTMAAGLGEAFF.

The sample holds many counts of this clonotype. The chain combines TRBV9 with TRBJ1-1, with D maybe TRBD1 (5 bases). Germline V gene sequence: CDR1 SGDLS, CDR2 YYNGEE. The V end lost 4 bases, the J end lost 6 bases, and 25 bases lay between the germline ends. The CDR3 loop spans 17 amino acids. CDR3 sequence reads: CASSRGPAKVTNAEAFF. Here the CDR3 DNA reads TGTGCCAGCAGCAGGGGACCGGCGAAGGTAACGAATGCTGAAGCTTTCTTT.